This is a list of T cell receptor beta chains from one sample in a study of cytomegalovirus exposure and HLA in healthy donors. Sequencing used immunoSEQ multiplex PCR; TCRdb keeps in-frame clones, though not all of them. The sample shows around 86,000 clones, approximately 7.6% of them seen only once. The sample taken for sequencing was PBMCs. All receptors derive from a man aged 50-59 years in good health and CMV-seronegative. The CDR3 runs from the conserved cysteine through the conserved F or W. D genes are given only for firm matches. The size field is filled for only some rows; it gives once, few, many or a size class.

CDR3 DNA: TGTGACCGGGACATACCCTACAATGAGCAGTTCTTC
CDR3 protein: CDRDIPYNEQFF
V gene: TRBV11-3
J gene: TRBJ2-1
D gene: -
clone size: -

CDR3 DNA: TGTGCCAGCAGTTTTATCTACGAGCAGTACTTC
CDR3 protein: CASSFIYEQYF
V gene: TRBV28
J gene: TRBJ2-7
D gene: -
clone size: -

CDR3 DNA: TGTGCCAGCAGCTTAGGTGATAGCGGGGCTTACAATGAGCAGTTCTTC
CDR3 protein: CASSLGDSGAYNEQFF
V gene: TRBV11-3
J gene: TRBJ2-1
D gene: TRBD2
clone size: -

CDR3 DNA: TGCGCCAGCAGCCAGACTAGCGGGGGAATAAAGACCCAGTACTTC
CDR3 protein: CASSQTSGGIKTQYF
V gene: TRBV10-2
J gene: TRBJ2-5
D gene: TRBD2
clone size: few

CDR3 DNA: TGTGCCAGCAGCTTCATACAGGGAACTGAAGCTTTCTTT
CDR3 protein: CASSFIQGTEAFF
V gene: TRBV7-3
J gene: TRBJ1-1
D gene: -
clone size: few

CDR3 DNA: TGTGCCAGCTCCCGACAGGGGGACACTGAAGCTTTCTTT
CDR3 protein: CASSRQGDTEAFF
V gene: TRBV19
J gene: TRBJ1-1
D gene: TRBD1
clone size: -

CDR3 DNA: TGTGCCAGCAACCCGGGTTTTGCCGGAAACACCATATATTTT
CDR3 protein: CASNPGFAGNTIYF
V gene: TRBV5-8
J gene: TRBJ1-3
D gene: -
clone size: -

CDR3 DNA: TGTGCCAGCAGCCCTGGGACGGGGGAGCAGTACTTC
CDR3 protein: CASSPGTGEQYF
V gene: TRBV6-6
J gene: TRBJ2-5
D gene: -
clone size: few

CDR3 DNA: TGTGCCAGCAGCTTAGCAAGCATCGGGGAGCTGTTTTTT
CDR3 protein: CASSLASIGELFF
V gene: TRBV7-2
J gene: TRBJ2-2
D gene: -
clone size: -

CDR3 DNA: TGTGCCAGTAGCCAAAGAGGAGACACCGGGGAGCTGTTTTTT
CDR3 protein: CASSQRGDTGELFF
V gene: TRBV19
J gene: TRBJ2-2
D gene: -
clone size: few

CDR3 DNA: TGTGCCAGCAGCCCCCGGGACAGGGACGAGCAGTACTTC
CDR3 protein: CASSPRDRDEQYF
V gene: TRBV7-2
J gene: TRBJ2-7
D gene: TRBD1
clone size: -

CDR3 DNA: TGTGCCAGCAGTTACGGGACAGGGAGATTTTCACCCCTCCACTTT
CDR3 protein: CASSYGTGRFSPLHF
V gene: TRBV6-6
J gene: TRBJ1-6
D gene: TRBD1
clone size: once

CDR3 DNA: TGTGCCAGCAGCGTGGGACACTACAATGAGCAGTTCTTC
CDR3 protein: CASSVGHYNEQFF
V gene: TRBV7-3
J gene: TRBJ2-1
D gene: -
clone size: -

CDR3 DNA: TGTGCCAGCAGCTTAGAACAGGGACCCCAGCATTTT
CDR3 protein: CASSLEQGPQHF
V gene: TRBV7-9
J gene: TRBJ1-5
D gene: -
clone size: few

CDR3 DNA: TGTGCCAGCAGTTTAATAGGAGGGGTGGGGGAATATAGCAATCAGCCCCAGCATTTT
CDR3 protein: CASSLIGGVGEYSNQPQHF
V gene: TRBV28
J gene: TRBJ1-5
D gene: -
clone size: few

CDR3 DNA: TGTGCCAGCTCACGCGGGACGGGGAATGAAAAACTGTTTTTT
CDR3 protein: CASSRGTGNEKLFF
V gene: TRBV18
J gene: TRBJ1-4
D gene: -
clone size: few

CDR3 DNA: TGCAGCGTTCTAGCGGGGGTTAGCACAGATACGCAGTATTTT
CDR3 protein: CSVLAGVSTDTQYF
V gene: TRBV29-1
J gene: TRBJ2-3
D gene: TRBD2
clone size: few

CDR3 DNA: TGCGCCAGCAGGGCCTCAGGACAGGGCTGGGACACTGAAGCTTTCTTT
CDR3 protein: CASRASGQGWDTEAFF
V gene: TRBV10-1
J gene: TRBJ1-1
D gene: TRBD1
clone size: -

CDR3 DNA: TGTGCCAGCGGACATTCCACTTCACCCCTCCACTTT
CDR3 protein: CASGHSTSPLHF
V gene: TRBV6-1
J gene: TRBJ1-6
D gene: -
clone size: -

CDR3 DNA: TGTGCCAGCAGTGCCAGGGGATGGTCTGGGGCCAACGTCCTGACTTTC
CDR3 protein: CASSARGWSGANVLTF
V gene: TRBV2
J gene: TRBJ2-6
D gene: -
clone size: -

CDR3 DNA: TGTGCCAGCAACATACAGGGGTCACACTATGGCTACACCTTC
CDR3 protein: CASNIQGSHYGYTF
V gene: TRBV2
J gene: TRBJ1-2
D gene: TRBD1
clone size: few

CDR3 DNA: TGTGCCAGCAGCTTAGGAGAGACCTACGAGCAGTACTTC
CDR3 protein: CASSLGETYEQYF
V gene: TRBV11-3
J gene: TRBJ2-7
D gene: -
clone size: -

CDR3 DNA: TGTGCCAGCAAGGACGGACTAGCCTACGAGCAGTACTTC
CDR3 protein: CASKDGLAYEQYF
V gene: TRBV6-5
J gene: TRBJ2-7
D gene: TRBD2
clone size: few

CDR3 DNA: TGCAGCGTTGTCCCCCGGGACAGGGTGGATGGCTACACCTTC
CDR3 protein: CSVVPRDRVDGYTF
V gene: TRBV29-1
J gene: TRBJ1-2
D gene: TRBD1
clone size: -

CDR3 DNA: TGTGCCAGCAGCCTTAGCGGGGGCCGAACAGATACGCAGTATTTT
CDR3 protein: CASSLSGGRTDTQYF
V gene: TRBV9
J gene: TRBJ2-3
D gene: TRBD2
clone size: -

CDR3 DNA: TGCGCCAGCAGCTATGTTCGGGACAGGCACACAGATACGCAGTATTTT
CDR3 protein: CASSYVRDRHTDTQYF
V gene: TRBV5-1
J gene: TRBJ2-3
D gene: TRBD1
clone size: few

CDR3 DNA: TGTGCCAGCAGCGTAGCAGCGGGAGGCGAGCAGTACTTC
CDR3 protein: CASSVAAGGEQYF
V gene: TRBV9
J gene: TRBJ2-7
D gene: TRBD2
clone size: few

CDR3 DNA: TGTGCCAGCAGCTCGATCAGGACAGGGTTCTACGAGCAGTACTTC
CDR3 protein: CASSSIRTGFYEQYF
V gene: TRBV11-2
J gene: TRBJ2-7
D gene: TRBD1
clone size: -

CDR3 DNA: TGTGCCAGCAGCTTAGAGGCAGGGGGAAATGAAAAACTGTTTTTT
CDR3 protein: CASSLEAGGNEKLFF
V gene: TRBV11-2
J gene: TRBJ1-4
D gene: TRBD1
clone size: many

CDR3 DNA: TGTGCCAGCAGCCAAACTAGGGATACGCAGTATTTT
CDR3 protein: CASSQTRDTQYF
V gene: TRBV6-6
J gene: TRBJ2-3
D gene: -
clone size: few

CDR3 DNA: TGTGCCAGCAGAGAAGAACAGGTCCCCGGGGAGCTGTTTTTT
CDR3 protein: CASREEQVPGELFF
V gene: TRBV7-8
J gene: TRBJ2-2
D gene: -
clone size: few

CDR3 DNA: TGTGCCAGCACCCAAAGAGATGAAAAACTGTTTTTT
CDR3 protein: CASTQRDEKLFF
V gene: TRBV28
J gene: TRBJ1-4
D gene: -
clone size: -

CDR3 DNA: TGTGCCAGTAGTTTCCACATAGCGGGATCCGGCGAGCAGTACTTC
CDR3 protein: CASSFHIAGSGEQYF
V gene: TRBV19
J gene: TRBJ2-7
D gene: TRBD2
clone size: -

CDR3 DNA: TGTGCCAGCAGCCCAGGGACACCCGCCGGGACTGAAGCTTTCTTT
CDR3 protein: CASSPGTPAGTEAFF
V gene: TRBV9
J gene: TRBJ1-1
D gene: -
clone size: few

CDR3 DNA: TGTGCCAGCGGATGGAGTCCCGGGAACACTGAAGCTTTCTTT
CDR3 protein: CASGWSPGNTEAFF
V gene: TRBV6-5
J gene: TRBJ1-1
D gene: -
clone size: few

CDR3 DNA: TGTGCCAGCAGCTTGCTGAGTAGCAATCAGCCCCAGCATTTT
CDR3 protein: CASSLLSSNQPQHF
V gene: TRBV7-8
J gene: TRBJ1-5
D gene: -
clone size: -

CDR3 DNA: TGTGCCAGCGCAGTCTCCTATAATTCACCCCTCCACTTT
CDR3 protein: CASAVSYNSPLHF
V gene: TRBV2
J gene: TRBJ1-6
D gene: -
clone size: -

CDR3 DNA: TGTGCCAGCAGCGGGCCCGGGACTGGCTCCTACGAGCAGTACTTC
CDR3 protein: CASSGPGTGSYEQYF
V gene: TRBV5-8
J gene: TRBJ2-7
D gene: -
clone size: few

CDR3 DNA: TGTGCCAGCAGTCCATGGGACAGGGACTACGAGCAGTACTTC
CDR3 protein: CASSPWDRDYEQYF
V gene: TRBV6-5
J gene: TRBJ2-7
D gene: TRBD1
clone size: few

CDR3 DNA: TGTGCCAGCAGCCTCACATCGAACACTGAAGCTTTCTTT
CDR3 protein: CASSLTSNTEAFF
V gene: TRBV14
J gene: TRBJ1-1
D gene: -
clone size: -

CDR3 DNA: TGTGCCTGGAGTGTAGGCAGGGGCCGCTCCTGGTGGCAGTACTTC
CDR3 protein: CAWSVGRGRSWWQYF
V gene: TRBV30
J gene: TRBJ2-7
D gene: -
clone size: -

CDR3 DNA: TGTGCCAGCAGGGGGGAGGCCGGGGAGCTGTTTTTT
CDR3 protein: CASRGEAGELFF
V gene: TRBV27
J gene: TRBJ2-2
D gene: -
clone size: few

CDR3 DNA: TGTGCCAGCAGCCAAGTGCGGGGACGAGAGCAGTTCTTC
CDR3 protein: CASSQVRGREQFF
V gene: TRBV14
J gene: TRBJ2-1
D gene: -
clone size: -

CDR3 DNA: TGTGCCAGCTCTTCAGGGAACAGCTACGAGCAGTACTTC
CDR3 protein: CASSSGNSYEQYF
V gene: TRBV2
J gene: TRBJ2-7
D gene: -
clone size: -

CDR3 DNA: TGTGCCAGCAGAGAGACAGTCAACACTGAAGCTTTCTTT
CDR3 protein: CASRETVNTEAFF
V gene: TRBV6-5
J gene: TRBJ1-1
D gene: -
clone size: few

CDR3 DNA: TGTGCCAGCAGCTTGCCCCTCCGCTACGAGCAGTACTTC
CDR3 protein: CASSLPLRYEQYF
V gene: TRBV5-5
J gene: TRBJ2-7
D gene: -
clone size: -

CDR3 DNA: TGTGCCAGTAGTCACGGACAGGGTGAGTCCTACAATGAGCAGTTCTTC
CDR3 protein: CASSHGQGESYNEQFF
V gene: TRBV19
J gene: TRBJ2-1
D gene: TRBD1
clone size: -

CDR3 DNA: TGTGCCAGCAGTGCTGCGGGGATCGAGCAGTACTTC
CDR3 protein: CASSAAGIEQYF
V gene: TRBV6-5
J gene: TRBJ2-7
D gene: -
clone size: -